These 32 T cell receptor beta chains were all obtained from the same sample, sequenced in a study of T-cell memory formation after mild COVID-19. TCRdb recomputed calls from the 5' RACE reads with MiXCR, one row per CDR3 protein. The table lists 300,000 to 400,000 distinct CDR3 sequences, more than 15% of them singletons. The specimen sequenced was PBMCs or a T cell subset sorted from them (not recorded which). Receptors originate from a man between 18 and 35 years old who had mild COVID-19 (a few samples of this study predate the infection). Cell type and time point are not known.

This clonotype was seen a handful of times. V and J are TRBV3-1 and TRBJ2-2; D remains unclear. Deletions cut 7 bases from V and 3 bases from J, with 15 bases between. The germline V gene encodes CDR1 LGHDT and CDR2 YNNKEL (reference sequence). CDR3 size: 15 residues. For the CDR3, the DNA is TGTGCCAGCATGGCTCAGAGCACGGACACCGGGGAGCTGTTTTTT. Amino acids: CASMAQSTDTGELFF.

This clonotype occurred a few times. This CDR3 reads CASSGGTSGGPNTGELFF. CDR3 DNA sequence: TGTGCCAGCAGCGGCGGGACTAGCGGGGGCCCGAACACCGGGGAGCTGTTTTTT. The chain links TRBV5-4 to TRBJ2-2; TRBD2 agrees at 14 bases. V lost 4 bases, J lost 0 bases, and 5 bases stayed unmatched. CDR1 is SGHNT and CDR2 is YYREEE in the germline V gene (reference sequence). The CDR3 is made up of 18 amino acids.

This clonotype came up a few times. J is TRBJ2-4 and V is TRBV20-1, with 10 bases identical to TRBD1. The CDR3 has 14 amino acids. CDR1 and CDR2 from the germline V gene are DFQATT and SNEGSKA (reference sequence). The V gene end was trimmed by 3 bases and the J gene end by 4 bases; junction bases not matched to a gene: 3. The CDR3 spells CSASRQGAKNIQYF. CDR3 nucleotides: TGCAGTGCTAGCAGACAGGGGGCAAAAAACATTCAGTACTTC.

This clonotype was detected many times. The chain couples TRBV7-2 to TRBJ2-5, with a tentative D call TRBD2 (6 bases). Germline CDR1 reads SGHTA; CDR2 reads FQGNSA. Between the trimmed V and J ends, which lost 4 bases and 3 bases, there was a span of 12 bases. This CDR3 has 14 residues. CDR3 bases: TGTGCCAGCAGCTCCCGGGTAGCGGAAGAGACCCAGTACTTC. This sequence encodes CASSSRVAEETQYF. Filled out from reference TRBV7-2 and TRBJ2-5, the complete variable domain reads GAGVSQSPSNKVTEKGKDVELRCDPISGHTALYWYRQSLGQGLEFLIYFQGNSAPDKSGLPSDRFSAERTGGSVSTLTIQRTQQEDSAVYLCASSSRVAEETQYFGPGTRLLVL.

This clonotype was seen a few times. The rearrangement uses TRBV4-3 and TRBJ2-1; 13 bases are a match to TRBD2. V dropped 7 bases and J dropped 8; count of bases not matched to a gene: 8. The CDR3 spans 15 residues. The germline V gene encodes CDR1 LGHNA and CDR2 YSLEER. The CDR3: CASTFSTSGGDEQFF. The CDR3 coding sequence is TGCGCCAGCACATTCTCCACTAGCGGGGGGGATGAGCAGTTCTTC.

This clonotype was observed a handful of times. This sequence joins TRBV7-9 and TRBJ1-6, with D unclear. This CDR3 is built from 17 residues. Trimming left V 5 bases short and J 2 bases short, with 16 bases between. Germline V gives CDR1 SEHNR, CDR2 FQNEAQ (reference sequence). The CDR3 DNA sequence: TGTGCCAGCAGCCGGGAAGTGGGCGTCCCCTATAATTCACCCCTCCACTTT. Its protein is CASSREVGVPYNSPLHF.

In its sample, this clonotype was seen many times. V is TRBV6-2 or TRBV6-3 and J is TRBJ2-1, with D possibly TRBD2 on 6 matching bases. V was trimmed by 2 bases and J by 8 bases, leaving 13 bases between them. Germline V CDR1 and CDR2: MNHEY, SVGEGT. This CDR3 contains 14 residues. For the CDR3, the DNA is TGTGCCAGCAGTTACGAACGGGGGTTGGATGAGCAGTTCTTC. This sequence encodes CASSYERGLDEQFF.

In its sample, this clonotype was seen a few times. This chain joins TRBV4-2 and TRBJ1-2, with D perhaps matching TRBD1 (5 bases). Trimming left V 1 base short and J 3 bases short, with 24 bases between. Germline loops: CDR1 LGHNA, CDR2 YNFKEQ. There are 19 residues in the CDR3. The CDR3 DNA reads TGTGCCAGCAGCCAAGGGATAAAACAGGACCAAGCGATGGACTATGGCTACACCTTC. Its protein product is CASSQGIKQDQAMDYGYTF.

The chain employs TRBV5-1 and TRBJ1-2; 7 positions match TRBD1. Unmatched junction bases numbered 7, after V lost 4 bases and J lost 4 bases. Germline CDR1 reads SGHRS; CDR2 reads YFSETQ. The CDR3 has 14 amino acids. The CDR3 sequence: CASSPRDSSYGYTF. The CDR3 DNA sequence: TGCGCCAGCAGCCCCCGGGACAGTTCCTATGGCTACACCTTC. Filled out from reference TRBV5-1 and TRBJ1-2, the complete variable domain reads KAGVTQTPRYLIKTRGQQVTLSCSPISGHRSVSWYQQTPGQGLQFLFEYFSETQRNKGNFPGRFSGRQFSNSRSEMNVSTLELGDSALYLCASSPRDSSYGYTFGSGTRLTVV.

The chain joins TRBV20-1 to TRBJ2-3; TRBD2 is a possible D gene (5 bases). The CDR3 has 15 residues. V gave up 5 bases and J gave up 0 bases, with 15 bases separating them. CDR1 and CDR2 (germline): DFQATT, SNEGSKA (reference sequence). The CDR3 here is CSAGAARGSTDTQYF. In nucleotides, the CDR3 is TGCAGTGCTGGTGCCGCACGGGGAAGCACAGATACGCAGTATTTT.

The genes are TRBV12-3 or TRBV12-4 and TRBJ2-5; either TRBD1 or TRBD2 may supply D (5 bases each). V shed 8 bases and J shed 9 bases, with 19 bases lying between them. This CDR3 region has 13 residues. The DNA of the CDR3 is TGTGCCAGCGGGGCAGGAGGAGCATCGGCCCAGTACTTC. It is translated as CASGAGGASAQYF.

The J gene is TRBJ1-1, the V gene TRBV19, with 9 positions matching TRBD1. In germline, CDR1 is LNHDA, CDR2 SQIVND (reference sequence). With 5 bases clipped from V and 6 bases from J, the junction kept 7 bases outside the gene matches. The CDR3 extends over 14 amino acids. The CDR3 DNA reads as TGTGCCAGTAGTTCACCGGGACAGGGAGCTGAAGCTTTCTTT. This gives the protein CASSSPGQGAEAFF.

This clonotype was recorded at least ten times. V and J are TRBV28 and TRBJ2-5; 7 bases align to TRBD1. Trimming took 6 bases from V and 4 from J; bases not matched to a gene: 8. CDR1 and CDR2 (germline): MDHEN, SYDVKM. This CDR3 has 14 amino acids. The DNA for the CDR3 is TGTGCCAGCAGCCGTACAGGGGCCATAGAGACCCAGTACTTC. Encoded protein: CASSRTGAIETQYF.

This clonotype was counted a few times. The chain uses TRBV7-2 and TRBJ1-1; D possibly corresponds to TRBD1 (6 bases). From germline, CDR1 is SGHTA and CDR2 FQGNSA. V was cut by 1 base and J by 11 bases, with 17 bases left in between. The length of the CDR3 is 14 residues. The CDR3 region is CASSLDRAGERAFF. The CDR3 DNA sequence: TGTGCCAGCAGCTTAGATCGGGCAGGGGAACGGGCTTTCTTT.

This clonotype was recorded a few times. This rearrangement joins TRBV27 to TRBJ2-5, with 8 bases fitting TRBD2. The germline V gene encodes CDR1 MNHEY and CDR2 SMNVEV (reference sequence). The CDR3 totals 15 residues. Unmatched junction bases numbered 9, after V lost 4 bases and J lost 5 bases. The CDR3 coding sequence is TGTGCCAGCAGTTCCCCAGCGGGGGCGGAGGAGACCCAGTACTTC. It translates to CASSSPAGAEETQYF.

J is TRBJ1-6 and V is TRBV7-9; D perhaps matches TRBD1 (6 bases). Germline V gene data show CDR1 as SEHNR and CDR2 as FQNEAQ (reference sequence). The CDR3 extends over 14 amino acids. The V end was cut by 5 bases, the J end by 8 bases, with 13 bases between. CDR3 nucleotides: TGTGCCAGCAGCCGTGGCCAGGGGTATTCACCCCTCCACTTT. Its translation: CASSRGQGYSPLHF.

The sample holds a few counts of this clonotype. In nucleotides, the CDR3 is TGTGCCAGCAGCTTAAATTATGGGGCCGATGAGCAGTTCTTC. This gives the protein CASSLNYGADEQFF. The rearrangement joins TRBV7-3 to TRBJ2-1; tentative D call: TRBD1 (5 bases). Trimming cost V 1 base and J 8 bases, with 12 bases left between them. Germline CDR1 SGHTA, CDR2 FQGTGA. The CDR3 spans 14 residues.

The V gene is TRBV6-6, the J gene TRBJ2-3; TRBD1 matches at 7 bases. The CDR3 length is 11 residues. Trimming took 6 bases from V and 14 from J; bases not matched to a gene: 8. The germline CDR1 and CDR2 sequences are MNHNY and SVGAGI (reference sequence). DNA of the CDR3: TGTGCCAGCAGCCGGACAGGAATCATGTATTTT. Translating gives CASSRTGIMYF.

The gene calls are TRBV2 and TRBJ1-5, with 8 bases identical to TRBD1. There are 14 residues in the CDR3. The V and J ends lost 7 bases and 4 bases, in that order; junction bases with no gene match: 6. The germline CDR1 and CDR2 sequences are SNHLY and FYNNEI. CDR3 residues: CASKRDRFNQPQHF. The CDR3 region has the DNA TGTGCCAGCAAACGGGACAGGTTTAATCAGCCCCAGCATTTT. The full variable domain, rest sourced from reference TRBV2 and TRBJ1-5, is EPEVTQTPSHQVTQMGQEVILRCVPISNHLYFYWYRQILGQKVEFLVSFYNNEISEKSEIFDDQFSVERPDGSNFTLKIRSTKLEDSAMYFCASKRDRFNQPQHFGDGTRLSIL.

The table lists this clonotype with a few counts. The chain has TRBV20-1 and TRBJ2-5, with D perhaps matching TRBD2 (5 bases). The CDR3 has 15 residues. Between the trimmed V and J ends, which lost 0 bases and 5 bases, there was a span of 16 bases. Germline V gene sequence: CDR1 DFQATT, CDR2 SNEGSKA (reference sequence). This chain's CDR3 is CSARDLLGLGETQYF. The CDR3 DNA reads TGCAGTGCTAGAGACCTACTAGGGTTGGGGGAGACCCAGTACTTC.

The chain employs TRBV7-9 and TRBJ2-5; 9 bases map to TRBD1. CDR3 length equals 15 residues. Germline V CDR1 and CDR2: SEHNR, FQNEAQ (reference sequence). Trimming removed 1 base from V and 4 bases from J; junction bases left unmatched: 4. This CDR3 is CASSLVGTGIETQYF. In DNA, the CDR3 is TGTGCCAGCAGCTTAGTCGGGACAGGGATAGAGACCCAGTACTTC.

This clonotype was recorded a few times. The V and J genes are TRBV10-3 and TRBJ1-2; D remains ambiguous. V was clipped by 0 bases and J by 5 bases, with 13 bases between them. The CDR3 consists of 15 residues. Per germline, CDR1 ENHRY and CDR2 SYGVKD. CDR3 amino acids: CAISESGGNRYGYTF. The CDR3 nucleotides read TGTGCCATCAGTGAGTCAGGAGGGAATAGATATGGCTACACCTTC.

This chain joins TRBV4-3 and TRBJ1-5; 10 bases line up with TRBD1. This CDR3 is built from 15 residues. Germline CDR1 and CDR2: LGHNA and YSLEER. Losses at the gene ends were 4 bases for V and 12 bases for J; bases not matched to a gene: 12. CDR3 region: CASSRSTGTGEYQHF. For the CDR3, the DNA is TGCGCCAGCAGCCGATCAACCGGGACAGGGGAGTACCAGCATTTT.

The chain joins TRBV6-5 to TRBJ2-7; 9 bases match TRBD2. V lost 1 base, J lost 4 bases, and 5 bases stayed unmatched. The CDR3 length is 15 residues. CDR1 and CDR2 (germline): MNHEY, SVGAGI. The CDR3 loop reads CASSYWASGAYEQYF. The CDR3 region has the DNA TGTGCCAGCAGTTACTGGGCTAGCGGGGCTTACGAGCAGTACTTC.

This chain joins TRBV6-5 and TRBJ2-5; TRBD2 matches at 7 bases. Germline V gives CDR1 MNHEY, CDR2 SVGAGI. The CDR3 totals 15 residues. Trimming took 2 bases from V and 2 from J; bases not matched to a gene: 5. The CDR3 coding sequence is TGTGCCAGCAGTTACGGCGCGGGGGAACAAGAGACCCAGTACTTC. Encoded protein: CASSYGAGEQETQYF.

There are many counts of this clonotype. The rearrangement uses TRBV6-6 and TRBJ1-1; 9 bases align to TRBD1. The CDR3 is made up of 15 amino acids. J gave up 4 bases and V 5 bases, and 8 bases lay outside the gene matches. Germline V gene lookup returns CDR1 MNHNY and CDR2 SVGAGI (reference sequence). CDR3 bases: TGTGCCAGCAGTAGGGACAGGGAGAGGGGCACTGAAGCTTTCTTT. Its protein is CASSRDRERGTEAFF.

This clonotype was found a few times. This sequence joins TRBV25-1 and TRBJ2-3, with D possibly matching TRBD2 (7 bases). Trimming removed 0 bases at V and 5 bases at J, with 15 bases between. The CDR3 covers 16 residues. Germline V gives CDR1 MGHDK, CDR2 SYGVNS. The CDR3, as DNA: TGTGCCAGCAGTGAATATGGAGGGGGGGCCGGAGATACGCAGTATTTT. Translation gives CASSEYGGGAGDTQYF.

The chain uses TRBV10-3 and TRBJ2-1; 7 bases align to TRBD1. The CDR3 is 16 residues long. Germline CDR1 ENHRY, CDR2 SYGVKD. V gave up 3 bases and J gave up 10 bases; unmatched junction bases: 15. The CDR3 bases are TGTGCCATCAGTGACCCCGGGACAGCACTATGGGGGGAGCAGTTCTTC. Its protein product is CAISDPGTALWGEQFF.

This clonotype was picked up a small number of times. The CDR3 DNA is TGTGCCAGCAGCCAAGTTCGGGCTAGCACAGATACGCAGTATTTT. Its translation: CASSQVRASTDTQYF. The J gene is TRBJ2-3, the V gene TRBV4-2; no reliable D call. V lost 1 base, J lost 0 bases, and 8 bases lay in between. The CDR3 covers 15 residues. Per the germline V gene, CDR1 is LGHNA and CDR2 is YNFKEQ.

CDR3 loop: CSAGGDSDEETQYF. DNA of the CDR3: TGCAGTGCTGGGGGGGATAGCGACGAAGAGACCCAGTACTTC. J is TRBJ2-5 and V is TRBV20-1; the match to TRBD2 covers 7 bases. The V gene end was trimmed by 5 bases and the J gene end by 3 bases; junction bases not matched to a gene: 9. The CDR3 consists of 14 residues. Germline V gene lookup returns CDR1 DFQATT and CDR2 SNEGSKA (reference sequence).

CDR3 DNA: TGTGCCATCATCCGGACAGGTGATTACAATGAGCAGTTCTTC. As protein: CAIIRTGDYNEQFF. The V call is TRBV10-3, the J call TRBJ2-1, with 7 nucleotides matching TRBD1. Germline CDR1 is ENHRY and CDR2 is SYGVKD. V trimming: 7 bases; J trimming: 4 bases; junction bases outside the gene matches: 7. This CDR3 contains 14 residues.

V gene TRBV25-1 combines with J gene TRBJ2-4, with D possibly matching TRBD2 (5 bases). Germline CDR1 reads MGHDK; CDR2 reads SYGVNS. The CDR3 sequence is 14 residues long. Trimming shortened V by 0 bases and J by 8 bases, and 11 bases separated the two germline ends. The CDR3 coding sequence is TGTGCCAGCAGTGAATACGGGGTCGGGCACATTCAGTACTTC. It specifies CASSEYGVGHIQYF.